A single sample is the source of the 13 T cell receptor beta chains below, sequenced in a study of human T cells and chemical hapten exposure (dated by TCRdb to 2020 to 2022). This specimen's time point label, per the study, means: pre-sensitization, week 0. The sample's treatment or condition label, in plain terms: therapeutic diphenylcyclopropenone sensitization with weekly scalp DPC. The protocol used for the library was RACE. The sequencer listed for this sample is NextSeq 500. TCRdb ran its own pipeline on the public reads, namely fastp trimming at Q25 and MiXCR clone calling, and kept in-frame beta chains. One record per CDR3 amino acid sequence lists the most common genes and DNA. Recorded for this sample are fewer than 350,000 distinct CDR3 sequences; around 7.7% of them occurred a single time. Of the sample, more than 0.95% is held by the ten largest clones. This specimen was whole blood, taken in connection with sensitization to the hapten diphenylcyclopropenone (DPC). The source of these receptors is a man younger than 35 with alopecia areata. Some clones in this sample may be carry-over from other donors' samples.

In its sample, this clonotype was seen many times. The rearrangement joins TRBV7-9 to TRBJ2-7, with a tentative D call TRBD1 (7 bases). The germline CDR1 and CDR2 sequences are SEHNR and FQNEAQ (reference sequence). The CDR3 consists of 13 residues. Trimming took off 5 bases at V and 6 bases at J, with 14 bases between the two ends. The CDR3 sequence is CASSPGGGTEQYF. CDR3 nucleotide sequence: TGTGCCAGCAGCCCTGGAGGGGGCACCGAGCAGTACTTC.

At least ten counts were recorded for this clonotype. The chain carries TRBV12-3 or TRBV12-4 and TRBJ1-5; 9 bases agree with TRBD1. The CDR3 is 14 residues long. After removal of 7 bases from V and 7 bases from J, the junction contained 8 bases not matched to a gene. CDR3 coding DNA: TGTGCCAGCACCGCCGGGACAGGGTACCAGCCCCAGCATTTT. Translated: CASTAGTGYQPQHF.

The chain joins TRBV6-5 to TRBJ2-3; possible D gene TRBD2, 6 bases. Germline V lookup: CDR1 MNHEY, CDR2 SVGAGI. Trimming removed 5 bases from V and 7 bases from J, with 16 bases in between. The CDR3 is made up of 14 amino acids. The CDR3 loop reads CASSPRDWINTQYF. For the CDR3, the DNA is TGTGCCAGCAGTCCCCGGGACTGGATAAATACGCAGTATTTT.

This chain links TRBV28 with TRBJ2-7; the match to TRBD2 covers 7 bases. CDR1 is MDHEN, CDR2 SYDVKM, per germline. Unmatched junction bases numbered 11, after V lost 7 bases and J lost 5 bases. The CDR3 totals 14 residues. CDR3 in amino acids: CASTLTGGDHEQYF. The CDR3 nucleotides read TGTGCCAGCACCCTTACGGGGGGTGACCACGAGCAGTACTTC.

The sample holds a few counts of this clonotype. The rearrangement links TRBV6-2 or TRBV6-3 to TRBJ1-5; 10 bases match TRBD1. The V and J ends lost 10 bases and 5 bases, in that order; junction bases with no gene match: 8. Germline CDR1 and CDR2: MNHEY and SVGEGT. The CDR3 runs to 14 residues. Written as DNA, the CDR3 is TGTGCCACCCGTCGGACAGGGGGGGATCAGCCCCAGCATTTT. Translated: CATRRTGGDQPQHF.

This clonotype was counted a single time. This chain connects TRBV3-1 to TRBJ2-7, with a weak D call TRBD2 (5 bases). The germline CDR1 and CDR2 sequences are LGHDT and YNNKEL (reference sequence). The CDR3 covers 16 residues. V was shortened by 5 bases and J by 0 bases, with 17 bases between the two germline ends. CDR3 loop: CASSFRGRRPSYEQYF. CDR3 bases: TGTGCCAGCAGCTTTCGAGGGCGCAGACCCTCCTACGAGCAGTACTTC.

The V gene is TRBV6-5, the J gene TRBJ2-5; D is ambiguous. Germline CDR1 and CDR2: MNHEY and SVGAGI. V was pared by 2 bases and J by 3 bases, with 13 bases between. The CDR3 contains 15 residues. As DNA, the CDR3 is TGTGCCAGCAGTTACCGTTTCGAACGGGAAGAGACCCAGTACTTC. Translation: CASSYRFEREETQYF.

The chain has TRBV6-4 and TRBJ2-1, with TRBD1 matching 8 bases. The CDR3 has 14 residues. Germline values: CDR1 MRHNA, CDR2 SNTAGT. V shed 5 bases and J 0 bases; nucleotides not matched to a gene: 0. The CDR3 nucleotides are TGTGCCAGCAGTCAGGGGGCCTCCTACAATGAGCAGTTCTTC. Amino acid sequence: CASSQGASYNEQFF.

The chain uses TRBV6-2 or TRBV6-3 and TRBJ1-6, with 7 nucleotides matching TRBD1. CDR3 length: 14 amino acids. The J segment lost 6 bases and the V segment lost 2 bases, leaving 1 base of the junction unmatched. Germline CDR1 reads MNHEY; CDR2 reads SVGEGT. The CDR3 DNA sequence: TGTGCCAGCAGTTACGGGGACAGTAATTCACCCCTCCACTTT. Protein sequence: CASSYGDSNSPLHF.

This clonotype was seen only a few times. The V and J genes are TRBV7-2 and TRBJ2-4; D could derive from TRBD1 or TRBD2 (5 bases each). The CDR3 is made up of 15 amino acids. Germline lookup yields CDR1 SGHTA and CDR2 FQGNSA. V gave up 6 bases and J gave up 8 bases, with 20 bases separating them. Here the CDR3 DNA reads TGTGCCAGCAGACCCCGACCGGGGACCGGGCACATTCAGTACTTC. Encoded protein: CASRPRPGTGHIQYF.

This clonotype was observed a handful of times. CDR3 loop: CASSPGTIQFAYF. The CDR3, as DNA: TGTGCCAGCAGTCCGGGGACAATACAATTCGCGTATTTT. The chain carries TRBV6-5 and TRBJ2-3, with D possibly matching TRBD1 (6 bases). Germline CDR1 reads MNHEY; CDR2 reads SVGAGI. Trimming pared 5 bases from V and 14 bases from J, leaving 20 bases between. CDR3 length: 13 amino acids.

This clonotype turned up a few times. The chain joins TRBV18 to TRBJ1-5, with TRBD1 matching 8 bases. V shed 2 bases and J 0 bases; nucleotides not matched to a gene: 3. The CDR3 covers 16 residues. Germline V gene lookup returns CDR1 KGHSH and CDR2 LQKENI. The CDR3 region is CASSPGQGASNQPQHF. In DNA form, the CDR3 reads TGTGCCAGCTCACCAGGTCAGGGGGCTAGCAATCAGCCCCAGCATTTT.

The table lists this clonotype with many counts. V and J are TRBV4-1 and TRBJ1-2, with D possibly TRBD1 on 5 matching bases. Germline values: CDR1 MGHRA, CDR2 YSYEKL. Between the trimmed V and J ends, which lost 2 bases and 2 bases, there was a span of 18 bases. The CDR3 is 17 residues long. Here the CDR3 reads CASSQRTTEPLNYGYTF. CDR3 nucleotides: TGCGCCAGCAGCCAACGGACGACAGAGCCCCTAAACTATGGCTACACCTTC.